A few counts support the clone carrying this T cell receptor (beta chain). Its antigen is unidentified. This entry comes from a study of T cell repertoires in cytomegalovirus infection. Whole-study context: Both a matching HLA type and CMV infection were indicated by public TCR beta signatures.

From the reads, TCRdb called clonotypes with MiXCR, one entry per CDR3 protein. The sample contains under 300,000 distinct CDR3 sequences, roughly a fifth of which appear only once. The CDR3 is made up of 11 amino acids. V lost 7 bases and J 6 bases, leaving 8 bases between the germline ends. General observations from the study: CMV-specific HLA-C-restricted TCR beta clonotypes dominated the ex vivo response. Identification of carriers of CMV plus the relevant HLA was performed using cumulative public TCR beta family frequency.

This specimen was cultured PBMCs, taken from culture after CMV antigen stimulation. This chain connects TRBV12-3 or TRBV12-4 to TRBJ2-3; D remains ambiguous. The origin of this receptor is a human donor in good health (CMV status not recorded). Some clones in this sample may be carry-over from other donors' samples. The CDR3 loop reads CASTRRDTQYF. CDR3 DNA sequence: TGTGCCAGCACCAGAAGGGATACGCAGTATTTT.